The source of this T cell receptor beta chain is a study of blood T cell repertoires in COVID-19 (TCRdb year 2020). The study in broad terms: Samples from collaborators originated in the United States, Italy and Spain and spanned both the acute and convalescent phases of COVID-19. The repertoires were released in a freely available public database intended as a resource for research on the immune response to SARS-CoV-2. A de-identified subject ID, COVID-19 status, age in years and sex were almost always included in the sample metadata. The samples were drawn from two sources: the first 160 participants of the ongoing ImmuneRACE study, and over 1,000 subjects contributed by 6 global collaborators. The material from the prospective study consisted of cDNA or gDNA derived from T cells, B-cell-depleted T cells, or PBMCs. Where HLA class I and class II types were available, the types were taken from metadata supplied by the sample provider, not from assay-based typing. Deeply sampled blood TCRbeta repertoires from subjects exposed to, actively infected with, or recovered from COVID-19 were included in the dataset.

Spanning cysteine to phenylalanine, the CDR3 consists of 15 amino acids. Solely the CDR3 DNA is kept, with 45 bases framed from the first base. The germline V gene gives CDR1 as KGHDR and CDR2 as SFDVKD. After removal of 5 bases from V and 10 bases from J, the junction retains 12 bases not matched to a gene. Whole blood was collected in K2EDTA tubes by collaborating institutions according to the institutions' own protocols. For TCRbeta analysis, collaborators shipped samples in one of three forms: frozen whole blood, isolated PBMCs, or DNA extracted from either of those sample types. In the case of this clone: Its binding antigen is unknown. Base qualities are not at hand, and no much larger clone is one base apart.

Overall results and qualifications from the work: Clinical and demographic metadata were provided uncurated, with the amount varying by source and participant.

The immunoSEQ Assay, a bias-controlled multiplex PCR, was used to amplify TCRbeta CDR3 regions from genomic DNA. On the authors' methods: The number of nucleated cells in each sample was estimated by amplification of reference gene primers within the assay. Sequence reads were collapsed and filtered to measure the absolute abundance of every unique TCRbeta CDR3 rearrangement. For each sample, productive Simpson clonality was calculated as the square root of Simpson's diversity index across productive rearrangements. TCRdb took over this immuneACCESS table, retaining in-frame rearrangements with V and J assigned. Such tables are incomplete; in checked studies, under half of the missing clones stem from an unresolved V gene, and the remainder is unexplained. The V and J calls and clone size come from that table; D and trimming were worked out from the DNA. The sample table records 300,000 or so clones; more than 75% of these occur just once. Over 1% of the sample is in the top ten clones.

The receptor was derived from a man in his sixties or seventies with acute or convalescent COVID-19. Sequenced: peripheral blood. The sequence is built from TRBV24-1 and TRBJ2-1; TRBD1 fits 8 bases in the junction. The nucleotides read TGTGCCACCAGTGCTCCGTACGGGACAGGTCGAGAGCAGTTCTTC. It translates to CATSAPYGTGREQFF.